Listed below are T cell receptor beta chains from one sample, sequenced in a study of T cell responses to AZD1222 COVID-19 vaccine. Repertoires were generated with immunoSEQ multiplex PCR, while TCRdb's copy carries only in-frame clones and drops some. The sample has 95,000 to 150,000 clones; around nine tenths are singletons. Sequenced here: peripheral blood, sampled on day 0 of AZD1222 vaccination. The receptors originated from an adult in good health. CDR3s include the opening cysteine and the closing phenylalanine or tryptophan. The D gene is left open where the match is weak. The size of a clone is reported for some rows only, either as once, few or many, or as a class for expanded clones.

abundance,v_gene,d_gene,len,j_gene,CDR3aa,CDR3nt
.,TRBV10-1,.,15,TRBJ2-1,CASSPGPTTSNEQFF,TGCGCCAGCAGTCCGGGACCGACGACCAGCAATGAGCAGTTCTTC
.,TRBV28,.,14,TRBJ2-5,CASNWGLYQETQYF,TGTGCCAGCAACTGGGGGCTGTACCAAGAGACCCAGTACTTC
.,TRBV7-9,.,13,TRBJ1-1,CASSFSENTEAFF,TGTGCCAGCAGCTTTTCAGAGAACACTGAAGCTTTCTTT
.,TRBV27,.,14,TRBJ1-2,CASSKKVTAYGYTF,TGTGCCAGCTCTAAAAAAGTGACAGCCTATGGCTACACCTTC
.,TRBV12-3/TRBV12-4,.,13,TRBJ1-2,CASSSNRHYGYTF,TGTGCCAGCAGCTCCAACAGGCACTATGGCTACACCTTC
.,TRBV19,.,14,TRBJ1-1,CASSLQGMNTEAFF,TGTGCCAGTAGTTTGCAGGGCATGAACACTGAAGCTTTCTTT
.,TRBV12-3/TRBV12-4,.,13,TRBJ1-2,CASSSDRNYGYTF,TGTGCCAGCAGTTCAGACAGAAACTATGGCTACACCTTC
.,TRBV27,.,17,TRBJ1-6,CASSRKGDKSYNSPLHF,TGTGCCAGCAGCCGGAAGGGGGATAAATCCTATAATTCACCCCTCCACTTT
.,TRBV19,.,12,TRBJ1-1,CASSSEYTEAFF,TGTGCCAGTAGTAGCGAGTACACTGAAGCTTTCTTT
.,TRBV9,.,13,TRBJ1-4,CASSPGTGVALFF,TGTGCCAGCAGCCCGGGGACGGGCGTAGCGCTGTTTTTT
.,TRBV3-1/TRBV3-2,.,11,TRBJ2-1,CASRGPNEQFF,TGTGCCAGCAGGGGGCCCAATGAGCAGTTCTTC
.,TRBV7-2,.,14,TRBJ2-7,CASSSHAASYEQYF,TGTGCCAGCAGCTCCCATGCAGCCTCCTACGAGCAGTACTTC
.,TRBV11-3,.,14,TRBJ1-2,CASSLGGSNYGYTF,TGTGCCAGCAGCTTAGGGGGATCTAACTATGGCTACACCTTC
.,TRBV2,TRBD1,14,TRBJ2-7,CASSGTAPFYEQYF,TGTGCCAGCAGCGGGACAGCCCCCTTCTACGAGCAGTACTTC
.,TRBV28,TRBD2,16,TRBJ2-5,CASSLGGGSLSKTQYF,TGTGCCAGCAGTTTAGGAGGCGGGAGTCTGAGTAAGACCCAGTACTTC
.,TRBV7-3,.,13,TRBJ1-2,CASSLGGSYGYTF,TGTGCCAGCAGCCTAGGTGGAAGCTATGGCTACACCTTC
.,TRBV13,.,15,TRBJ1-2,CASSLPYPGRGGYTF,TGTGCCAGCAGCTTACCCTACCCCGGGCGGGGTGGCTACACCTTC
.,TRBV6-1,.,12,TRBJ1-1,CASSESGAEAFF,TGTGCCAGCAGTGAATCAGGGGCTGAAGCTTTCTTT
.,TRBV27,TRBD2,16,TRBJ2-3,CASRSGRGFNTDTQYF,TGTGCCAGCAGGTCAGGGAGGGGATTTAACACAGATACGCAGTATTTT
.,TRBV19,.,14,TRBJ1-5,CASSIGGRDQPQHF,TGTGCCAGTAGTATCGGAGGGAGAGATCAGCCCCAGCATTTT
.,TRBV29-1,TRBD1,14,TRBJ2-2,CSVEDREYTGELFF,TGCAGCGTTGAGGACAGGGAGTACACCGGGGAGCTGTTTTTT
.,TRBV6-6,.,15,TRBJ2-6,CASSSDLSGANVLTF,TGTGCCAGCAGTTCAGATCTCTCTGGGGCCAACGTCCTGACTTTC
.,TRBV7-2,.,17,TRBJ2-6,CASSLARPGSGANVLTF,TGTGCCAGCAGCTTAGCGCGGCCAGGCTCTGGGGCCAACGTCCTGACTTTC
.,TRBV7-8,.,14,TRBJ1-1,CASSLLGQNTEAFF,TGTGCCAGCAGCCTTTTGGGACAGAACACTGAAGCTTTCTTT
.,TRBV15,TRBD2,15,TRBJ2-3,CATSRAAGGSDTQYF,TGTGCCACCAGCAGAGCAGCGGGGGGTTCAGATACGCAGTATTTT
.,TRBV6-1,TRBD2,15,TRBJ2-5,CASSEGAGGRETQYF,TGTGCCAGCAGTGAGGGGGCGGGAGGGAGAGAGACCCAGTACTTC
.,TRBV7-3,.,13,TRBJ2-2,CASSPPGRGELFF,TGTGCCAGCAGCCCCCCGGGGAGGGGGGAGCTGTTTTTT
once,TRBV27,TRBD1,15,TRBJ1-2,CASSPRQGVNYGYTF,TGTGCCAGCAGTCCCCGACAGGGTGTCAACTATGGCTACACCTTC
.,TRBV11-2,.,13,TRBJ2-5,CASSLGERETQYF,TGTGCCAGCAGCTTGGGGGAAAGAGAGACCCAGTACTTC
.,TRBV2,.,16,TRBJ2-3,CASSEAQTPPTDTQYF,TGTGCCAGCAGTGAAGCGCAGACTCCCCCCACAGATACGCAGTATTTT
.,TRBV25-1,TRBD2,16,TRBJ2-1,CASSLLGSGVPDEQFF,TGTGCCAGCAGTTTGCTAGGTAGCGGGGTTCCAGATGAGCAGTTCTTC
once,TRBV24-1,.,12,TRBJ2-5,CATSDLQETQYF,TGTGCCACCAGTGACTTGCAAGAGACCCAGTACTTC
.,TRBV7-7,TRBD2,16,TRBJ2-3,CASSPLAGDTTDTQYF,TGTGCCAGCAGCCCACTAGCGGGAGACACAACAGATACGCAGTATTTT
.,TRBV4-1,.,14,TRBJ1-2,CASSQISRHDGYTF,TGCGCCAGCAGCCAAATAAGTCGGCACGATGGCTACACCTTC
.,TRBV13,.,14,TRBJ1-1,CASSWLQLNTEAFF,TGTGCCAGCAGCTGGTTACAGTTGAACACTGAAGCTTTCTTT
once,TRBV6-5,TRBD1,15,TRBJ1-4,CASRRKGADGEKLFF,TGTGCCAGCAGAAGAAAGGGGGCTGATGGTGAAAAACTGTTTTTT
.,TRBV5-4,.,14,TRBJ2-7,CASINRDTDDEQYF,TGTGCCAGCATCAACCGGGACACCGACGACGAGCAGTACTTC
few,TRBV19,TRBD2,17,TRBJ2-3,CASSTTTSGSSTDTQYF,TGTGCCAGTAGTACCACGACTAGCGGGAGTAGCACAGATACGCAGTATTTT
.,TRBV28,.,13,TRBJ2-3,CATRSGLTDTQYF,TGTGCCACCCGGAGCGGACTCACAGATACGCAGTATTTT
once,TRBV15,TRBD1,14,TRBJ1-4,CATSSDREDEKLFF,TGTGCCACCAGCAGCGACAGGGAGGATGAAAAACTGTTTTTT
once,TRBV10-2,.,13,TRBJ1-6,CASREWAYSPLHF,TGCGCCAGCAGGGAGTGGGCCTATTCACCCCTCCACTTT
.,TRBV3-1/TRBV3-2,.,11,TRBJ1-2,CASSHTDAAYF,TGTGCCAGCAGCCACACGGACGCGGCCTACTTC
.,TRBV12-5,TRBD1,18,TRBJ1-5,CASGFGPGQRYSNQPQHF,TGTGCTAGTGGTTTCGGTCCGGGACAGAGATATAGCAATCAGCCCCAGCATTTT
.,TRBV11-3,.,13,TRBJ1-2,CASSLPQAYGYTF,TGTGCCAGCAGCTTACCTCAGGCGTATGGCTACACCTTC
.,TRBV11-2,.,13,TRBJ1-1,CASSLAGYTEAFF,TGTGCCAGCAGCTTAGCGGGCTACACTGAAGCTTTCTTT
few,TRBV6-4,.,13,TRBJ2-1,CASSSGSYNEQFF,TGTGCCAGCAGTAGCGGCTCCTACAATGAGCAGTTCTTC
.,TRBV18,.,13,TRBJ1-2,CASSPGGVTGYTF,TGTGCCAGCTCACCAGGGGGCGTAACTGGCTACACCTTC
once,TRBV3-1/TRBV3-2,TRBD2,15,TRBJ2-1,CASSLGLAGHNEQFF,TGTGCCAGCAGCCTTGGACTAGCAGGCCACAATGAGCAGTTCTTC
.,TRBV28,.,15,TRBJ2-2,CASSLRRGGAGELFF,TGTGCCAGCAGTTTGAGACGGGGTGGAGCCGGGGAGCTGTTTTTT
.,TRBV28,.,15,TRBJ2-7,CASSSGGTDSYEQYF,TGTGCCAGCAGTAGTGGGGGGACAGACTCCTACGAGCAGTACTTC
.,TRBV5-6,.,14,TRBJ1-2,CASSFGAALFGYTF,TGTGCCAGCAGCTTTGGGGCAGCTCTATTTGGCTACACCTTC
.,TRBV10-3,TRBD1,15,TRBJ1-2,CAIKPGQNTNYGYTF,TGTGCCATCAAACCGGGACAGAATACTAACTATGGCTACACCTTC
.,TRBV10-3,.,15,TRBJ1-6,CAISEGRQDNSPLHF,TGTGCCATCAGTGAGGGGAGACAGGATAATTCACCCCTCCACTTT
.,TRBV6-2/TRBV6-3,.,16,TRBJ2-5,CASSYSSGSVGETQYF,TGTGCCAGCAGTTACTCTTCCGGGAGTGTGGGGGAGACCCAGTACTTC
.,TRBV7-9,TRBD2,15,TRBJ2-3,CASSPSGGPWDTQYF,TGTGCCAGCAGCCCTAGCGGGGGGCCTTGGGATACGCAGTATTTT